This is a list of T cell receptor beta chains from one sample in a study of blood T cell repertoires in COVID-19. Only in-frame clones appear in the TCRdb table, and some are missing; sequencing was by immunoSEQ multiplex PCR. The table records over 150,000 clones, roughly 73% of them present only once. The specimen sequenced was peripheral blood. These receptors all come from a man in his 70s with acute or convalescent COVID-19. Each CDR3 is given with its conserved first and last residue. Each record gives: J gene, clone size, V gene, D gene, CDR3 protein, CDR3 DNA. A D gene is named only where the DNA matches it firmly. Clone size is given for some rows only: seen once, a few or many times, or a class if the clone is expanded.

j_gene: TRBJ2-1
abundance: -
v_gene: TRBV15
d_gene: -
CDR3aa: CATSRGTPEQFF
CDR3nt: TGTGCCACCAGCAGAGGGACACCCGAGCAGTTCTTC

j_gene: TRBJ2-7
abundance: -
v_gene: TRBV14
d_gene: TRBD2
CDR3aa: CASSPGLPGGREQYF
CDR3nt: TGTGCCAGCAGCCCAGGACTACCGGGAGGGCGGGAGCAGTACTTC

j_gene: TRBJ2-7
abundance: once
v_gene: TRBV5-8
d_gene: -
CDR3aa: CASSRTGSSYEQYF
CDR3nt: TGTGCCAGCAGCCGTACAGGGTCCTCCTACGAGCAGTACTTC

j_gene: TRBJ2-3
abundance: -
v_gene: TRBV15
d_gene: TRBD2
CDR3aa: CATSRASGVVTDTQYF
CDR3nt: TGTGCCACCAGCAGAGCTAGCGGGGTGGTGACAGATACGCAGTATTTT

j_gene: TRBJ2-5
abundance: -
v_gene: TRBV9
d_gene: -
CDR3aa: CASSVAQGLETQYF
CDR3nt: TGTGCCAGCAGCGTAGCCCAGGGTTTGGAGACCCAGTACTTC

j_gene: TRBJ1-1
abundance: -
v_gene: TRBV15
d_gene: -
CDR3aa: CATSRVQGRAFF
CDR3nt: TGTGCCACCAGCAGAGTCCAGGGTAGGGCTTTCTTT

j_gene: TRBJ1-1
abundance: -
v_gene: TRBV3-1/TRBV3-2
d_gene: -
CDR3aa: CASSRQGNTEAFF
CDR3nt: TGTGCCAGCAGCCGCCAGGGGAACACTGAAGCTTTCTTT

j_gene: TRBJ1-2
abundance: -
v_gene: TRBV7-2
d_gene: TRBD1
CDR3aa: CASSPSTGGYGYTF
CDR3nt: TGTGCCAGCAGCCCGAGCACAGGGGGCTATGGCTACACCTTC

j_gene: TRBJ1-2
abundance: -
v_gene: TRBV6-5
d_gene: TRBD1
CDR3aa: CASSYRGQDYGYTF
CDR3nt: TGTGCCAGCAGTTACAGGGGGCAAGACTATGGCTACACCTTC

j_gene: TRBJ2-3
abundance: -
v_gene: TRBV5-6
d_gene: -
CDR3aa: CASSLELVPDTQYF
CDR3nt: TGTGCCAGCAGCTTGGAGCTAGTCCCAGATACGCAGTATTTT

j_gene: TRBJ2-3
abundance: -
v_gene: TRBV7-3
d_gene: TRBD2
CDR3aa: CASSPGLAGGGSTDTQYF
CDR3nt: TGTGCCAGCAGCCCGGGACTAGCGGGAGGGGGGAGCACAGATACGCAGTATTTT

j_gene: TRBJ2-1
abundance: -
v_gene: TRBV4-1
d_gene: TRBD1
CDR3aa: CASSLTGTGYNEQFF
CDR3nt: TGCGCCAGCAGCCTAACCGGGACAGGGTACAATGAGCAGTTCTTC

j_gene: TRBJ2-5
abundance: once
v_gene: TRBV27
d_gene: TRBD2
CDR3aa: CASSLLRGGWETQYF
CDR3nt: TGTGCCAGCAGTTTATTGCGGGGGGGCTGGGAGACCCAGTACTTC

j_gene: TRBJ1-1
abundance: -
v_gene: TRBV10-1
d_gene: -
CDR3aa: CASRGAGSAEAFF
CDR3nt: TGCGCCAGCAGGGGGGCTGGCTCGGCTGAAGCTTTCTTT

j_gene: TRBJ1-5
abundance: -
v_gene: TRBV27
d_gene: TRBD1
CDR3aa: CASSGRDRGSNQPQHF
CDR3nt: TGTGCCAGCAGTGGCCGGGACAGGGGTAGCAATCAGCCCCAGCATTTT

j_gene: TRBJ1-1
abundance: -
v_gene: TRBV5-4
d_gene: TRBD1
CDR3aa: CASSLRGRRAEAFF
CDR3nt: TGTGCCAGCAGCTTGAGGGGGCGCAGAGCTGAAGCTTTCTTT

j_gene: TRBJ2-1
abundance: many
v_gene: TRBV6-2/TRBV6-3
d_gene: TRBD2
CDR3aa: CASTPGGRDSNEQFF
CDR3nt: TGTGCCAGCACCCCGGGAGGGCGGGATAGTAATGAGCAGTTCTTC

j_gene: TRBJ2-7
abundance: -
v_gene: TRBV6-5
d_gene: -
CDR3aa: CASSFVEGSYEQYF
CDR3nt: TGTGCCAGCAGCTTTGTGGAGGGGTCCTACGAGCAGTACTTC

j_gene: TRBJ2-3
abundance: -
v_gene: TRBV2
d_gene: -
CDR3aa: CASSERQGGTDTQYF
CDR3nt: TGTGCCAGCAGTGAACGCCAGGGCGGCACAGATACGCAGTATTTT

j_gene: TRBJ2-1
abundance: -
v_gene: TRBV24-1
d_gene: -
CDR3aa: CATSDFTGNDEQFF
CDR3nt: TGTGCCACCAGTGATTTCACAGGGAACGATGAGCAGTTCTTC

j_gene: TRBJ1-6
abundance: -
v_gene: TRBV5-1
d_gene: -
CDR3aa: CASSLFGAGLTSPLHF
CDR3nt: TGCGCCAGCAGCTTGTTTGGGGCAGGGCTAACTTCACCCCTCCACTTT

j_gene: TRBJ2-7
abundance: few
v_gene: TRBV28
d_gene: TRBD2
CDR3aa: CASGVGLAGMGQYF
CDR3nt: TGTGCCAGCGGCGTAGGACTAGCGGGGATGGGGCAGTACTTC

j_gene: TRBJ1-4
abundance: -
v_gene: TRBV6-5
d_gene: TRBD1
CDR3aa: CASSYSGQGGEKLFF
CDR3nt: TGTGCCAGCAGTTATTCCGGACAGGGGGGTGAAAAACTGTTTTTT

j_gene: TRBJ2-3
abundance: -
v_gene: TRBV30
d_gene: TRBD2
CDR3aa: CAWSRTSGSVRLPDTQYF
CDR3nt: TGTGCCTGGAGTAGGACTAGCGGGAGTGTCCGGTTGCCAGATACGCAGTATTTT

j_gene: TRBJ1-2
abundance: -
v_gene: TRBV7-2
d_gene: -
CDR3aa: CASSLAGRVTNYGYTF
CDR3nt: TGTGCCAGCAGCTTAGCGGGGAGAGTAACTAACTATGGCTACACCTTC

j_gene: TRBJ1-5
abundance: few
v_gene: TRBV5-1
d_gene: TRBD1
CDR3aa: CASSRDSSNQPQHF
CDR3nt: TGCGCCAGCAGCCGGGACAGTAGCAATCAGCCCCAGCATTTT

j_gene: TRBJ2-1
abundance: many
v_gene: TRBV7-6
d_gene: TRBD1
CDR3aa: CASSFLTGDFYNEQFF
CDR3nt: TGTGCCAGCAGCTTCCTGACAGGGGATTTCTACAATGAGCAGTTCTTC

j_gene: TRBJ2-1
abundance: -
v_gene: TRBV6-5
d_gene: TRBD2
CDR3aa: CASSLGLAENNEQFF
CDR3nt: TGTGCCAGCAGTCTGGGACTAGCGGAAAACAATGAGCAGTTCTTC

j_gene: TRBJ2-1
abundance: few
v_gene: TRBV6-2/TRBV6-3
d_gene: TRBD2
CDR3aa: CASSTGTSGIDEQFF
CDR3nt: TGTGCCAGCAGTACCGGGACTAGCGGAATCGATGAGCAGTTCTTC

j_gene: TRBJ1-5
abundance: few
v_gene: TRBV28
d_gene: -
CDR3aa: CASEDYSNQPQHF
CDR3nt: TGTGCCAGCGAAGACTATAGCAATCAGCCCCAGCATTTT

j_gene: TRBJ1-5
abundance: -
v_gene: TRBV5-6
d_gene: TRBD1
CDR3aa: CASSLQQGGSNQPQHF
CDR3nt: TGTGCCAGCAGCTTGCAACAGGGGGGAAGCAATCAGCCCCAGCATTTT

j_gene: TRBJ2-1
abundance: -
v_gene: TRBV6-5
d_gene: -
CDR3aa: CASSYQDSYNEQFF
CDR3nt: TGTGCCAGCAGTTACCAAGACAGTTACAATGAGCAGTTCTTC

j_gene: TRBJ1-5
abundance: -
v_gene: TRBV3-1/TRBV3-2
d_gene: TRBD1
CDR3aa: CASSQSGTGFNQPQHF
CDR3nt: TGTGCCAGCAGCCAATCCGGGACAGGGTTCAATCAGCCCCAGCATTTT

j_gene: TRBJ2-1
abundance: -
v_gene: TRBV6-2/TRBV6-3
d_gene: -
CDR3aa: CASSYRAGKSYNEQFF
CDR3nt: TGTGCCAGCAGTTACAGGGCAGGGAAGTCATACAATGAGCAGTTCTTC

j_gene: TRBJ1-2
abundance: -
v_gene: TRBV25-1
d_gene: -
CDR3aa: CASSEGLHRSNYGYTF
CDR3nt: TGTGCCAGCAGTGAGGGCCTACACCGCTCTAACTATGGCTACACCTTC

j_gene: TRBJ1-2
abundance: -
v_gene: TRBV29-1
d_gene: TRBD1
CDR3aa: CSVEADRGLNYGYTF
CDR3nt: TGCAGCGTTGAGGCTGACAGGGGGCTCAACTATGGCTACACCTTC

j_gene: TRBJ1-2
abundance: -
v_gene: TRBV9
d_gene: -
CDR3aa: CASSPQGSNGYTF
CDR3nt: TGTGCCAGCAGCCCACAGGGTTCTAATGGCTACACCTTC

j_gene: TRBJ2-7
abundance: -
v_gene: TRBV5-1
d_gene: -
CDR3aa: CASSFGDTEQYF
CDR3nt: TGCGCCAGCAGCTTCGGAGATACCGAGCAGTACTTC

j_gene: TRBJ1-5
abundance: -
v_gene: TRBV19
d_gene: TRBD1
CDR3aa: CASSTPGQGEVEPQHF
CDR3nt: TGTGCCAGTAGTACCCCCGGACAGGGAGAGGTGGAGCCCCAGCATTTT

j_gene: TRBJ2-1
abundance: -
v_gene: TRBV2
d_gene: -
CDR3aa: CASGDPGEQFF
CDR3nt: TGTGCCAGCGGTGACCCCGGTGAGCAGTTCTTC

j_gene: TRBJ2-5
abundance: -
v_gene: TRBV19
d_gene: -
CDR3aa: CASSIQGGTQYF
CDR3nt: TGTGCCAGTAGTATCCAGGGTGGGACCCAGTACTTC

j_gene: TRBJ2-2
abundance: -
v_gene: TRBV2
d_gene: -
CDR3aa: CASSPTRGGLVGPGELFF
CDR3nt: TGTGCCAGCAGCCCAACCCGTGGGGGGTTGGTAGGCCCCGGGGAGCTGTTTTTT

j_gene: TRBJ1-1
abundance: -
v_gene: TRBV2
d_gene: TRBD1
CDR3aa: CASSASRGLTEAFF
CDR3nt: TGTGCCAGCAGTGCTAGCAGGGGGCTAACTGAAGCTTTCTTT

j_gene: TRBJ2-7
abundance: once
v_gene: TRBV11-3
d_gene: -
CDR3aa: CASSLYALPGSYEQYF
CDR3nt: TGTGCCAGCAGCTTATATGCGCTACCAGGCTCCTACGAGCAGTACTTC

j_gene: TRBJ2-7
abundance: few
v_gene: TRBV12-3/TRBV12-4
d_gene: -
CDR3aa: CASRAGGGYEQYF
CDR3nt: TGTGCCAGCAGGGCAGGGGGAGGATACGAGCAGTACTTC

j_gene: TRBJ2-2
abundance: -
v_gene: TRBV5-5
d_gene: TRBD1
CDR3aa: CASRGQGAETGELFF
CDR3nt: TGTGCCAGCAGGGGACAGGGGGCAGAGACCGGGGAGCTGTTTTTT

j_gene: TRBJ2-3
abundance: -
v_gene: TRBV25-1
d_gene: TRBD1
CDR3aa: CASSETVRTGNTDTQYF
CDR3nt: TGTGCCAGCAGTGAAACAGTAAGGACAGGAAACACAGATACGCAGTATTTT

j_gene: TRBJ2-7
abundance: -
v_gene: TRBV5-4
d_gene: -
CDR3aa: CASSLGGDSYEQYF
CDR3nt: TGTGCCAGCAGCTTGGGCGGGGACTCCTACGAGCAGTACTTC

j_gene: TRBJ2-1
abundance: once
v_gene: TRBV28
d_gene: TRBD2
CDR3aa: CASSLLTLAGSGPIEQFF
CDR3nt: TGTGCCAGCAGTTTATTGACACTAGCGGGATCGGGACCAATTGAGCAGTTCTTC

j_gene: TRBJ2-1
abundance: -
v_gene: TRBV21-1
d_gene: -
CDR3aa: CASSKGGLRSYNEQFF
CDR3nt: TGTGCCAGCAGCAAAGGGGGACTTCGCTCCTACAATGAGCAGTTCTTC

j_gene: TRBJ2-3
abundance: -
v_gene: TRBV12-5
d_gene: -
CDR3aa: CASGLQTGVSTDTQYF
CDR3nt: TGTGCTAGTGGTTTGCAGACGGGGGTTAGCACAGATACGCAGTATTTT

j_gene: TRBJ1-1
abundance: -
v_gene: TRBV10-1
d_gene: -
CDR3aa: CASSTGQNTEAFF
CDR3nt: TGCGCCAGCAGCACGGGACAAAACACTGAAGCTTTCTTT

j_gene: TRBJ2-3
abundance: -
v_gene: TRBV7-2
d_gene: TRBD2
CDR3aa: CASSLVGGGTDTQYF
CDR3nt: TGTGCCAGCAGCTTAGTGGGGGGGGGCACAGATACGCAGTATTTT

j_gene: TRBJ2-3
abundance: -
v_gene: TRBV2
d_gene: -
CDR3aa: CASSEALPGDTQYF
CDR3nt: TGTGCCAGCAGTGAAGCGCTTCCGGGGGATACGCAGTATTTT

j_gene: TRBJ2-3
abundance: -
v_gene: TRBV5-1
d_gene: TRBD2
CDR3aa: CASSRYSGGDTDTQYF
CDR3nt: TGCGCCAGCAGCCGATATAGCGGGGGGGACACAGATACGCAGTATTTT

j_gene: TRBJ2-3
abundance: -
v_gene: TRBV28
d_gene: -
CDR3aa: CASQPRQRGTDTQYF
CDR3nt: TGTGCCAGCCAACCCCGCCAGCGGGGCACAGATACGCAGTATTTT

j_gene: TRBJ2-3
abundance: -
v_gene: TRBV24-1
d_gene: -
CDR3aa: CATRDKGTGTDTQYF
CDR3nt: TGTGCCACACGGGACAAGGGTACGGGCACAGATACGCAGTATTTT

j_gene: TRBJ1-2
abundance: -
v_gene: TRBV2
d_gene: -
CDR3aa: CASSEGSGPNYGYTF
CDR3nt: TGTGCCAGCAGTGAAGGTTCAGGCCCGAACTATGGCTACACCTTC

j_gene: TRBJ1-1
abundance: -
v_gene: TRBV5-1
d_gene: -
CDR3aa: CASNPSPVNTEAFF
CDR3nt: TGCGCCAGCAACCCATCCCCAGTGAACACTGAAGCTTTCTTT